A single sample gave rise to the 24 T cell receptor beta chains below, sequenced in a study of CD8 T cells in Susac syndrome. The RNA, about 0.45 to 1 ug, was put through reverse transcription using random hexamers. TCRdb reprocessed the immunoSEQ multiplex PCR reads with MiXCR, giving one entry per CDR3 protein. This repertoire shows 100,000 to 150,000 distinct CDR3 sequences, 90% to 95% found once; its top ten account for more than 0.095%. Sequencing used CD4+ T cells from PBMCs. Receptor source: a human donor in good health.

V and J are TRBV19 and TRBJ2-7; 9 bases are a match to TRBD1. The CDR3 extends over 14 amino acids. Germline assignment: CDR1 LNHDA and CDR2 SQIVND (reference sequence). V lost 3 bases to trimming and J lost 3 bases; unmatched junction nucleotides: 3. The CDR3 DNA sequence: TGTGCCAGTAGTATGGACAGGGGCGGCTACGAGCAGTACTTC. As protein: CASSMDRGGYEQYF.

This chain joins TRBV3-1 and TRBJ1-5; TRBD1 agrees at 11 bases. This CDR3 has 15 residues. V lost 5 bases, J lost 5 bases, and 5 bases stayed unmatched. Germline CDR1 reads LGHDT; CDR2 reads YNNKEL (reference sequence). CDR3 nucleotides: TGTGCCAGCAGCGACGGACAGGGGGCTTATCAGCCCCAGCATTTT. Translating it yields CASSDGQGAYQPQHF. The full variable domain, in which reference TRBV3-1 and TRBJ1-5 provide the parts outside the CDR3, is DTAVSQTPKYLVTQMGNDKSIKCEQNLGHDTMYWYKQDSKKFLKIMFSYNNKELIINETVPNRFSPKSPDKAHLNLHINSLELGDSAVYFCASSDGQGAYQPQHFGDGTRLSIL.

CDR3 DNA sequence: TGCGCCAGCTCCGACAGGCGTAAGCAGTTCTTC. This encodes CASSDRRKQFF. The J gene is TRBJ2-1, the V gene TRBV23-1; the D gene is possibly TRBD1 (6 bases). TRBV23-1 is annotated as an ORF whose role is uncertain. This CDR3 spans 11 amino acids. Trimming cost V 8 bases and J 11 bases, with 13 bases left between them.

This sequence joins TRBV7-2 and TRBJ2-7; 9 bases are a match to TRBD1. The CDR3 covers 14 residues. J was trimmed by 9 bases and V by 5 bases; bases with no gene match: 11. The germline V gene encodes CDR1 SGHTA and CDR2 FQGNSA. The CDR3 bases are TGTGCCAGCAGCACCCCGGGACAGGGCTCGGCGCAGTACTTC. Translation gives CASSTPGQGSAQYF. The full variable domain, rest sourced from reference TRBV7-2 and TRBJ2-7, is GAGVSQSPSNKVTEKGKDVELRCDPISGHTALYWYRQSLGQGLEFLIYFQGNSAPDKSGLPSDRFSAERTGGSVSTLTIQRTQQEDSAVYLCASSTPGQGSAQYFGPGTRLTVT.

A few counts support this clonotype. The chain couples TRBV18 to TRBJ1-5; D not resolved. Germline V CDR1 and CDR2: KGHSH, LQKENI. V was pared by 4 bases and J by 1 base, with 5 bases between. This CDR3 spans 13 amino acids. CDR3 residues: CASSRQSNQPQHF. The CDR3, as DNA: TGTGCCAGCTCACGACAAAGCAATCAGCCCCAGCATTTT.

The table lists this clonotype with a count of one. This chain joins TRBV3-1 and TRBJ2-7; 8 positions match TRBD1. Trimming removed 4 bases from V and 0 bases from J; junction bases left unmatched: 5. This CDR3 has 15 residues. The germline V gene has CDR1 LGHDT and CDR2 YNNKEL (reference sequence). This chain's CDR3 is CASSPQTGGSYEQYF. CDR3 in DNA: TGTGCCAGCAGCCCCCAAACAGGGGGCTCCTACGAGCAGTACTTC.

The J gene is TRBJ2-1, the V gene TRBV7-2; 13 bases agree with TRBD2. Trimming removed 4 bases from V and 10 bases from J; junction bases left unmatched: 7. The CDR3 extends over 15 amino acids. Per germline, CDR1 SGHTA and CDR2 FQGNSA. DNA for the CDR3: TGTGCCAGCAGCTATACTAGCGGGAGGGCCGAGGAGCAGTTCTTC. Translated, it gives CASSYTSGRAEEQFF.

This sequence joins TRBV7-2 and TRBJ2-5; 7 positions match TRBD2. The CDR3 contains 14 residues. Germline CDR1 SGHTA, CDR2 FQGNSA. V dropped 5 bases and J dropped 1; count of bases not matched to a gene: 4. CDR3 protein: CASSVTSAQETQYF. CDR3 nucleotide sequence: TGTGCCAGCAGCGTAACTAGCGCCCAAGAGACCCAGTACTTC.

The gene calls are TRBV7-9 and TRBJ2-1, with 8 bases identical to TRBD2. Germline V CDR1 and CDR2: SEHNR, FQNEAQ (reference sequence). CDR3 length: 16 residues. Trimming cost V 3 bases and J 1 base; bases outside gene matches: 5. The CDR3 bases are TGTGCCAGCAGCTTGTGGCGGGAGGTTTCCTACAATGAGCAGTTCTTC. The encoded protein is CASSLWREVSYNEQFF.

The chain employs TRBV28 and TRBJ1-2, with TRBD1 as a possible D gene (5 bases). Between the trimmed V and J ends, which lost 8 bases and 2 bases, there was a span of 12 bases. The germline V gene has CDR1 MDHEN and CDR2 SYDVKM. The CDR3 contains 13 residues. The CDR3, as DNA: TGTGCCAGCGTTCGGGACCGAAACTATGGCTACACCTTC. Amino acid sequence: CASVRDRNYGYTF.

V is TRBV7-9 and J is TRBJ2-5; 9 bases are shared with TRBD2. The germline V gene has CDR1 SEHNR and CDR2 FQNEAQ (reference sequence). This CDR3 comprises 15 residues. J gave up 2 bases and V 4 bases, and 5 bases lay outside the gene matches. CDR3 sequence reads: CASSSLAGIQETQYF. CDR3 nucleotides: TGTGCCAGCAGCTCGCTAGCGGGGATTCAAGAGACCCAGTACTTC.

The chain links TRBV13 to TRBJ2-6; 8 positions match TRBD1. The CDR3 has 17 residues. The germline V gene has CDR1 PRHDT and CDR2 FYEKMQ (reference sequence). With 5 bases clipped from V and 0 bases from J, the junction kept 6 bases outside the gene matches. CDR3 loop: CASSDRQGSSGANVLTF. The CDR3 coding sequence is TGTGCCAGCAGCGACAGACAGGGGAGCTCTGGGGCCAACGTCCTGACTTTC.

This clonotype has only one observation. The gene calls are TRBV29-1 and TRBJ1-1; D possibly corresponds to TRBD1 (5 bases). Trimming took 6 bases from V and 5 from J, leaving 22 bases between them. CDR1 is SQVTM, CDR2 ANQGSEA, per germline. The CDR3 has 15 amino acids. The CDR3 DNA is TGCAGCGTCGGCCCTTGGAAGTTTAGGGGAACTGAAGCTTTCTTT. Translation gives CSVGPWKFRGTEAFF.

CDR3 DNA: TGTGCCAGCAGTTTAGGAGGGGGGGGCTCCTACGAGCAGTACTTC. The encoded protein is CASSLGGGGSYEQYF. V is TRBV28 and J is TRBJ2-7; possibly TRBD2 for D (7 bases). The germline V gene has CDR1 MDHEN and CDR2 SYDVKM. The V end lost 2 bases, the J end lost 0 bases, and 11 bases lay between the germline ends. The CDR3 covers 15 residues. Complete variable domain (other parts from reference TRBV28 and TRBJ2-7): DVKVTQSSRYLVKRTGEKVFLECVQDMDHENMFWYRQDPGLGLRLIYFSYDVKMKEKGDIPEGYSVSREKKERFSLILESASTNQTSMYLCASSLGGGGSYEQYFGPGTRLTVT.

This clonotype was seen only once. CDR3 DNA sequence: TGTGCCAGCACCATAGCGGGGAAGAACACCGGGGAGCTGTTTTTT. It specifies CASTIAGKNTGELFF. This rearrangement joins TRBV2 to TRBJ2-2; 8 bases agree with TRBD2. Germline CDR1 is SNHLY and CDR2 is FYNNEI. The J segment lost 1 base and the V segment lost 7 bases, leaving 5 bases of the junction unmatched. This CDR3 contains 15 residues.

This clonotype appeared a single time. J is TRBJ2-6 and V is TRBV2; D possibly matches TRBD1 or TRBD2 (6 bases each). From germline, CDR1 is SNHLY and CDR2 FYNNEI. The length of the CDR3 is 14 residues. The germline V and J ends were trimmed by 7 bases and 3 bases, with 10 bases remaining between them. The CDR3 loop is CASNGGLGANVLTF. CDR3 DNA sequence: TGTGCCAGCAATGGGGGGCTTGGGGCCAACGTCCTGACTTTC.

This sequence joins TRBV28 and TRBJ2-5, with D possibly TRBD2 on 7 matching bases. Germline CDR1 MDHEN, CDR2 SYDVKM. This CDR3 contains 15 residues. V was shortened by 1 base and J by 4 bases, with 13 bases between the two germline ends. DNA for the CDR3: TGTGCCAGCAGTTTATCGGGGGGCCCTTTAGAGACCCAGTACTTC. It translates to CASSLSGGPLETQYF. The full variable domain, completed using reference TRBV28 and TRBJ2-5, is DVKVTQSSRYLVKRTGEKVFLECVQDMDHENMFWYRQDPGLGLRLIYFSYDVKMKEKGDIPEGYSVSREKKERFSLILESASTNQTSMYLCASSLSGGPLETQYFGPGTRLLVL.

This sequence joins TRBV29-1 and TRBJ2-5; D perhaps matches TRBD2 (6 bases). The CDR3 is 12 amino acids. CDR1 is SQVTM, CDR2 ANQGSEA, per germline. V gave up 7 bases and J gave up 2 bases, with 11 bases separating them. CDR3 coding DNA: TGCAGCGGGAGGGTAGATCAAGAGACCCAGTACTTC. This codes for CSGRVDQETQYF.

The V and J genes are TRBV13 and TRBJ2-3; D ambiguous. This CDR3 comprises 16 residues. Germline V lookup: CDR1 PRHDT, CDR2 FYEKMQ (reference sequence). V lost 5 bases, J lost 0 bases, and 15 bases lay in between. For the CDR3, the DNA is TGTGCCAGCAGCGCCCCGAGCAGTAAGAGCACAGATACGCAGTATTTT. Protein sequence: CASSAPSSKSTDTQYF.

The chain uses TRBV19 and TRBJ2-1; D is unresolved. V lost 1 base to trimming and J lost 9 bases, with 13 bases between them. This CDR3 is built from 14 residues. Germline assignment: CDR1 LNHDA and CDR2 SQIVND (reference sequence). CDR3 residues: CASSIAPWLGEQFF. The CDR3 DNA reads as TGTGCCAGTAGTATAGCCCCTTGGCTTGGTGAGCAGTTCTTC. Full variable domain (missing parts from reference TRBV19 and TRBJ2-1): DGGITQSPKYLFRKEGQNVTLSCEQNLNHDAMYWYRQDPGQGLRLIYYSQIVNDFQKGDIAEGYSVSREKKESFPLTVTSAQKNPTAFYLCASSIAPWLGEQFFGPGTRLTVL.

This clonotype was observed a few times. J is TRBJ2-7 and V is TRBV18; D is perhaps TRBD1 (6 bases). CDR3 length: 13 residues. V was clipped by 6 bases and J by 2 bases, with 11 bases between them. From germline, CDR1 is KGHSH and CDR2 LQKENI. DNA for the CDR3: TGTGCCAGCTCCCTTGGACAGACCTACGAGCAGTACTTC. It specifies CASSLGQTYEQYF.

The V gene is TRBV29-1, the J gene TRBJ2-1; D possibly matches TRBD1 or TRBD2 (5 bases each). Germline V gene data show CDR1 as SQVTM and CDR2 as ANQGSEA. Trimming pared 7 bases from V and 7 bases from J, leaving 23 bases between. The CDR3 extends over 15 amino acids. CDR3: CSDQSYRGTRNEQFF. The CDR3 coding sequence is TGCAGCGACCAAAGTTATCGGGGCACGAGGAATGAGCAGTTCTTC.

The chain employs TRBV6-1 and TRBJ2-1; 9 bases align to TRBD2. After removal of 11 bases from V and 7 bases from J, the junction contained 3 bases not matched to a gene. This CDR3 is 11 amino acids long. Germline lookup yields CDR1 MNHNS and CDR2 SASEGT. The CDR3 loop reads CAGTSLNEQFF. The DNA of the CDR3 is TGTGCCGGGACTAGCCTTAATGAGCAGTTCTTC.

The chain is built from TRBV10-3 and TRBJ2-7; D is undetermined. The CDR3 runs to 12 residues. CDR1 is ENHRY and CDR2 is SYGVKD in the germline V gene. V shed 3 bases and J shed 3 bases, with 6 bases lying between them. The CDR3 region has the DNA TGTGCCATCAGTGATGATAGCTACGAGCAGTACTTC. Amino acid sequence: CAISDDSYEQYF.